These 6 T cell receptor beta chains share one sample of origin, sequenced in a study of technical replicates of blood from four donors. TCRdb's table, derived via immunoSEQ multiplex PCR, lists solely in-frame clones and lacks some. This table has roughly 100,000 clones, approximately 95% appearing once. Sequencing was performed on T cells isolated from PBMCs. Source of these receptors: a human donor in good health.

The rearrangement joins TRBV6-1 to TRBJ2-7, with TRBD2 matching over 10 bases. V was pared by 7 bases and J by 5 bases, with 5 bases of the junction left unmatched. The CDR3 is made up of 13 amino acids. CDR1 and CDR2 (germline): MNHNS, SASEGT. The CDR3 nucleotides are TGTGCCAGCATATTCCTAGCGGGAGACGAGCAGTACTTC. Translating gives CASIFLAGDEQYF.

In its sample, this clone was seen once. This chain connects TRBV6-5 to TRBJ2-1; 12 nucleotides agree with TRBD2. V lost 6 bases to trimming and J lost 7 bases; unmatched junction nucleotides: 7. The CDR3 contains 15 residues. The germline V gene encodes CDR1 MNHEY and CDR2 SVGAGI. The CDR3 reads CASSHPGLAGNEQFF. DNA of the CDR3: TGTGCCAGCAGCCACCCTGGACTAGCGGGAAATGAGCAGTTCTTC.

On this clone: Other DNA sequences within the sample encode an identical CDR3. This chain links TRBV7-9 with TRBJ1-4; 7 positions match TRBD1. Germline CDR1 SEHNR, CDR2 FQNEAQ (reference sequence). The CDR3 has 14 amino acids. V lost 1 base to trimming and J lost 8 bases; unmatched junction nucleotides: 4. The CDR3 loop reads CASSLGQGEEKLFF. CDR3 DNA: TGTGCCAGCAGCTTAGGACAGGGAGAGGAAAAACTGTTTTTT.

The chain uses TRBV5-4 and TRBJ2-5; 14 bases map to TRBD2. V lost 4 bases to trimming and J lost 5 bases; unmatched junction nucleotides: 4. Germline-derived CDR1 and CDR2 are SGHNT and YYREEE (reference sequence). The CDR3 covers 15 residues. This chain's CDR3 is CASSPGLAGAETQYF. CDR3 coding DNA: TGTGCCAGCAGCCCGGGACTAGCGGGAGCCGAGACCCAGTACTTC.

The CDR3, as DNA: TGTGCCAGCAGCCTTGACAGCTCTAATGAAAAACTGTTTTTT. Translated, it gives CASSLDSSNEKLFF. The chain couples TRBV7-6 to TRBJ1-4; D is perhaps TRBD1 (5 bases). The V gene lost 5 bases and the J gene lost 3 bases, with 10 bases spanning the gap. The CDR3 spans 14 residues. Germline V gives CDR1 SGHVS, CDR2 FNYEAQ.

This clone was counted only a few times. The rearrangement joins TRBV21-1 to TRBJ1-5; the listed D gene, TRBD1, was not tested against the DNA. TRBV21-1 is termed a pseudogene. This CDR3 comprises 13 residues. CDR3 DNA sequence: TGTGCCAGCACCAGGGATTTCTATCAGCCCCAGCATTTT. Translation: CASTRDFYQPQHF.